The entry that follows covers one T cell receptor (beta chain) sequence. Its antigen is as yet unknown. The PCR made use of 60 Vbeta and 13 Jbeta primers. TCRdb's table, derived via immunoSEQ multiplex PCR, lists solely in-frame clones and lacks some. The table includes more than 150,000 clones, less than 85% detected once. The V gene's germline CDR1 is PRHDT and CDR2 FYEKMQ (reference sequence). The CDR3 covers 13 residues. Between the trimmed V and J ends, which lost 5 bases and 1 base, there was a span of 9 bases. This sample is part of a study of cytomegalovirus exposure and HLA in healthy donors. The overall study: Earlier, 95 million to 140 million unique TCR beta sequences were recovered from roughly 180 million T cells by an analysis.

Whole-study results and caveats: About 180 TCR beta chains were listed as cytomegalovirus-associated. Generally TCR sequences proved uncommon, though certain public TCRs appeared in numerous donors. Under 20,000 TCR beta sequences were associated with HLA alleles at 0.05 false discovery rate in a later analysis.

This sequence originates from a girl aged 10 to 17 in good health and CMV-seropositive. This sequence joins TRBV13 and TRBJ2-7; D unclear. Source material: PBMCs. The CDR3 loop is CASSAGSSYEQYF. The CDR3, as DNA: TGTGCCAGCAGCGCCGGGTCGTCCTACGAGCAGTACTTC.